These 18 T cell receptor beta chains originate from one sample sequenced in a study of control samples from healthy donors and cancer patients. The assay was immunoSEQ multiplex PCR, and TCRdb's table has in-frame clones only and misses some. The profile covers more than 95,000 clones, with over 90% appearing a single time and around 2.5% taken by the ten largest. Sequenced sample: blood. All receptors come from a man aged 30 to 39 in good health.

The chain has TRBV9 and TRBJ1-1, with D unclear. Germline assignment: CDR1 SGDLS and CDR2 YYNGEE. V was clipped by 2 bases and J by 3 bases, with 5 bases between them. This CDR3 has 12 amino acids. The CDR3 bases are TGTGCCAGCAGCGTGAGGGACACTGAAGCTTTCTTT. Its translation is CASSVRDTEAFF.

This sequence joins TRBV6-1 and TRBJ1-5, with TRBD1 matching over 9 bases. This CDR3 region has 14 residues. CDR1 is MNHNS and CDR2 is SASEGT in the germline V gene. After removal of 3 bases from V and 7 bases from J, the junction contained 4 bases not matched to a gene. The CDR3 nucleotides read TGTGCCAGCAGTGAGCGACAGGGGGAACAGCCCCAGCATTTT. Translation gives CASSERQGEQPQHF.

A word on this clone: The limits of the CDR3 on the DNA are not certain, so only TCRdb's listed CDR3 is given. The CDR3 loop is CATSNWGTGTEAFF. V usage is TRBV21-1 and J usage is TRBJ1-1. TRBV21-1 is deemed a pseudogene. Including both end residues, the CDR3 is 14 amino acids long.

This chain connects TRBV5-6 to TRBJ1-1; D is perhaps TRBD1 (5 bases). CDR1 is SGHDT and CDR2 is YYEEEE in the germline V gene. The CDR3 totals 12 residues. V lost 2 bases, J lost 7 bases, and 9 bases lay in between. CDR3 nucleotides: TGTGCCAGCAGCTTCCGGGACGTTGAAGCTTTCTTT. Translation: CASSFRDVEAFF.

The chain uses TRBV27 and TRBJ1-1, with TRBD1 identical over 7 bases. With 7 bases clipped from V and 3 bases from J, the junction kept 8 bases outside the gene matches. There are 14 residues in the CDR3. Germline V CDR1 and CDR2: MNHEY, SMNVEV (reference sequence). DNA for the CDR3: TGTGCCAGCACAAGGGGACAGTGGGACACTGAAGCTTTCTTT. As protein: CASTRGQWDTEAFF.

The CDR3 DNA is TGTGCCAGCAGCCTGCGGCTGGGACTAGTTACCGGGGAGCTGTTTTTT. Protein product: CASSLRLGLVTGELFF. This chain connects TRBV3-1 (or the pseudogene TRBV3-2) to TRBJ2-2; 8 nucleotides match TRBD2. After removal of 4 bases from V and 5 bases from J, the junction contained 9 bases not matched to a gene. The germline gives CDR1 LGHDT, CDR2 YNNKEL (reference sequence). The CDR3 runs to 16 residues.

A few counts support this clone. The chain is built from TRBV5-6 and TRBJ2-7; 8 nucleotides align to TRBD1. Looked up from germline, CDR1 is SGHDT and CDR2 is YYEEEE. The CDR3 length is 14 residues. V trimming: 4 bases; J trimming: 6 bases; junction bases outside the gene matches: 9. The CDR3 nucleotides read TGTGCCAGCAGCATAAGACAGGGGTTCCTCGAGCAGTACTTC. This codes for CASSIRQGFLEQYF.

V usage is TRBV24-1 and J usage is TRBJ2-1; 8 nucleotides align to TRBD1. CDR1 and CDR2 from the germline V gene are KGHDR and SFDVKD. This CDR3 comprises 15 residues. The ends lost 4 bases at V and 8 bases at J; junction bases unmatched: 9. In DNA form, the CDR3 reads TGTGCCACCAGTGACCCCTCAGGGGGCGAGTATGAGCAGTTCTTC. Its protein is CATSDPSGGEYEQFF.

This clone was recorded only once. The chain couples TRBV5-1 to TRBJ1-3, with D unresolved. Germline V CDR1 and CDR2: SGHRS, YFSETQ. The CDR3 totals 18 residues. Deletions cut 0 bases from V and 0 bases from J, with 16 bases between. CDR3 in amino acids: CASSLGDIGTLSGNTIYF. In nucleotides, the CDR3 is TGCGCCAGCAGCTTGGGAGACATCGGAACTCTCTCTGGAAACACCATATATTTT.

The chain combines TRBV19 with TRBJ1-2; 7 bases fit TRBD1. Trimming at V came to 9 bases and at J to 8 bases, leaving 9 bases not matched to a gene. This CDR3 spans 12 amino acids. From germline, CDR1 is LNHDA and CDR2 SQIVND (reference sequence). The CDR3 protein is CASRDSTQGYTF. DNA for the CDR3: TGTGCCAGCAGGGACAGTACCCAGGGCTACACCTTC.

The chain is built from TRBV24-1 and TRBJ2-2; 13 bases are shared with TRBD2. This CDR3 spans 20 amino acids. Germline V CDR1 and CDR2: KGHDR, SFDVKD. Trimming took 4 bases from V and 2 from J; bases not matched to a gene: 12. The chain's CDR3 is CATSDPGLAGHGRNTGELFF. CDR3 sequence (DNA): TGTGCCACCAGTGACCCGGGACTAGCGGGGCACGGCCGAAACACCGGGGAGCTGTTTTTT.

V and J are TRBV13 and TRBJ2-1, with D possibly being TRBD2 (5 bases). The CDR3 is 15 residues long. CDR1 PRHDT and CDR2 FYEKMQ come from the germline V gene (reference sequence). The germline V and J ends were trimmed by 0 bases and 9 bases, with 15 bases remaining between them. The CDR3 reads CASSLGWRPEGEQFF. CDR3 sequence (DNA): TGTGCCAGCAGCTTAGGGTGGAGGCCAGAGGGTGAGCAGTTCTTC.

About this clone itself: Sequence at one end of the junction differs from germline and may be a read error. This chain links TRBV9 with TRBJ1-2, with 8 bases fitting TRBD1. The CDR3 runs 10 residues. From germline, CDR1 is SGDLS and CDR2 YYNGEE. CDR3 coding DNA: TGTGCCAGCAGCGCTAGGACAGGGAGCTTC. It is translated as CASSARTGSF.

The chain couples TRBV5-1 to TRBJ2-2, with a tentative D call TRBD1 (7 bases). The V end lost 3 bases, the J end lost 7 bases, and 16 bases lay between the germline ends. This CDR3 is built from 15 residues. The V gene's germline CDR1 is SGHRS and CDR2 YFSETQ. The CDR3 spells CASSSGGTVHGELFF. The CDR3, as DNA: TGCGCCAGCAGCTCAGGCGGGACAGTCCACGGGGAGCTGTTTTTT.

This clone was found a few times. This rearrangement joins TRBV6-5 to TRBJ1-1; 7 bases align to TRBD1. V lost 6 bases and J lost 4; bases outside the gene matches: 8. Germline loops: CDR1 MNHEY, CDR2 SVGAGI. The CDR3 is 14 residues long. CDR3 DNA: TGTGCCAGCAGGGACACAGGGGTTGGCACTGAAGCTTTCTTT. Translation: CASRDTGVGTEAFF.

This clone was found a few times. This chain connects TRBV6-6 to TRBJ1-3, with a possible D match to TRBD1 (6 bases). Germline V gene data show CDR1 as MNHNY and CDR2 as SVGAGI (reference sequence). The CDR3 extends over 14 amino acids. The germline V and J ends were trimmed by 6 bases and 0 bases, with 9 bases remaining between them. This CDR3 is CASRGTYSGNTIYF. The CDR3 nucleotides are TGTGCCAGCAGAGGGACATACTCTGGAAACACCATATATTTT.

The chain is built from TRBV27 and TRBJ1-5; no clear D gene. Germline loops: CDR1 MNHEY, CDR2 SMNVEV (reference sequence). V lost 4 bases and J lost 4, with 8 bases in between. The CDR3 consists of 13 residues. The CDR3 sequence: CASSWKENQPQHF. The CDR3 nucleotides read TGTGCCAGCAGTTGGAAGGAGAATCAGCCCCAGCATTTT.

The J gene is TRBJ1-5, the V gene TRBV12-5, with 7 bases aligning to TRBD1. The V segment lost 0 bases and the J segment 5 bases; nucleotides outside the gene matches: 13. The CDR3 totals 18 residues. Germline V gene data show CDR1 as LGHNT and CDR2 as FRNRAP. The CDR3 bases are TGTGCTAGTGGTTTGGTATTGTCACCGGGACAGCGAGATCAGCCCCAGCATTTT. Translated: CASGLVLSPGQRDQPQHF.